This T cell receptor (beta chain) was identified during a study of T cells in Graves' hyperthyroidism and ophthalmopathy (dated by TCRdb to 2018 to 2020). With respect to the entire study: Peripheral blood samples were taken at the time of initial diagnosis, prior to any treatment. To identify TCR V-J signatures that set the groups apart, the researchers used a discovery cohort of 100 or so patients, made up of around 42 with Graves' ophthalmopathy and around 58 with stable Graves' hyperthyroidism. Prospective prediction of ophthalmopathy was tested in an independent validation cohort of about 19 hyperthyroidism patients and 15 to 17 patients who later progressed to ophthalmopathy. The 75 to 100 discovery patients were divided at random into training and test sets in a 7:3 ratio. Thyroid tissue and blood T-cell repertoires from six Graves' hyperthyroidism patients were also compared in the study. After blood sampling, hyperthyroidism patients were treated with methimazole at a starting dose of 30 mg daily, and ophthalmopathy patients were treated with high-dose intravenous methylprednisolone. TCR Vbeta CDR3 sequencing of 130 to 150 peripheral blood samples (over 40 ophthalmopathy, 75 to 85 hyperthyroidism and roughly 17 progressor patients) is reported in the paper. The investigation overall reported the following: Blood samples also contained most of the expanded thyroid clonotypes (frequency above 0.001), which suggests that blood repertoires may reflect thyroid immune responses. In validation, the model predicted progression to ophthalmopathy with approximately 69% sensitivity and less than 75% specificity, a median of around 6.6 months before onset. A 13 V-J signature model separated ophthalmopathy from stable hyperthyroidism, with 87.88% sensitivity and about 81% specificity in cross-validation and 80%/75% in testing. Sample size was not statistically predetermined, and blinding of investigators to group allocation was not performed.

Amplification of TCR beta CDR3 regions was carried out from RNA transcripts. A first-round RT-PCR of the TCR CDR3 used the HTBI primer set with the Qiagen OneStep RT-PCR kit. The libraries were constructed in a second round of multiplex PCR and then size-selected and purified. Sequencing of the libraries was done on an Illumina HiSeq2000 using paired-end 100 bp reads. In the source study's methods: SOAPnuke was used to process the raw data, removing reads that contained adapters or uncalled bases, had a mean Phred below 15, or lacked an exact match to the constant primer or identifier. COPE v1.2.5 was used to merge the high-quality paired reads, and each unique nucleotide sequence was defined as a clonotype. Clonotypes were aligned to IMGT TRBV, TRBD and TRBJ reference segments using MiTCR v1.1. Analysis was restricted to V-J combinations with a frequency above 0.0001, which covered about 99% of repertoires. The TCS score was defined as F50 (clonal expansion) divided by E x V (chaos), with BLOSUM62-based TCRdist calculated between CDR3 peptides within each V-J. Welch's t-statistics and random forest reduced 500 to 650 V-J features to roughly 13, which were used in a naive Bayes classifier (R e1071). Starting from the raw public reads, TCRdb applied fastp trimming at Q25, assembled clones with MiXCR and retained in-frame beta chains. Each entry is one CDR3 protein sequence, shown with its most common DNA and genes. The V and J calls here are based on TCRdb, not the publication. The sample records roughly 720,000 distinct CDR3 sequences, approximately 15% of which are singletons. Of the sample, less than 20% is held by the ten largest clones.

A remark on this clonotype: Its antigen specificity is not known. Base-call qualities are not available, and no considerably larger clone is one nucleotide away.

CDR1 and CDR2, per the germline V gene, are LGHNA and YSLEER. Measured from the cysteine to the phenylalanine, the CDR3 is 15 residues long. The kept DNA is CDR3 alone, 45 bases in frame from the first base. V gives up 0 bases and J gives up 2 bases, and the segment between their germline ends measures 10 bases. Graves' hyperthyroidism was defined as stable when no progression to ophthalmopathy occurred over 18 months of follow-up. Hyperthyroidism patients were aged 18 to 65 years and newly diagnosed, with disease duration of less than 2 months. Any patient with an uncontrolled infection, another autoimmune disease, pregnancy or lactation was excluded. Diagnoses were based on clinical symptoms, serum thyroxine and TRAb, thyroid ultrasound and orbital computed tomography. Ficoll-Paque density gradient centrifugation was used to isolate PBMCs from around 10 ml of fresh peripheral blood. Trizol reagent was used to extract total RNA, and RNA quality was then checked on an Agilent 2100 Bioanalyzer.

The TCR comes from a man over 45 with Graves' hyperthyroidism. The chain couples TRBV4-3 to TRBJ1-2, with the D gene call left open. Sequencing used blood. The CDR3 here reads CASSQDAPENYGYTF. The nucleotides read TGCGCCAGCAGCCAAGATGCCCCAGAGAACTATGGCTACACCTTC.